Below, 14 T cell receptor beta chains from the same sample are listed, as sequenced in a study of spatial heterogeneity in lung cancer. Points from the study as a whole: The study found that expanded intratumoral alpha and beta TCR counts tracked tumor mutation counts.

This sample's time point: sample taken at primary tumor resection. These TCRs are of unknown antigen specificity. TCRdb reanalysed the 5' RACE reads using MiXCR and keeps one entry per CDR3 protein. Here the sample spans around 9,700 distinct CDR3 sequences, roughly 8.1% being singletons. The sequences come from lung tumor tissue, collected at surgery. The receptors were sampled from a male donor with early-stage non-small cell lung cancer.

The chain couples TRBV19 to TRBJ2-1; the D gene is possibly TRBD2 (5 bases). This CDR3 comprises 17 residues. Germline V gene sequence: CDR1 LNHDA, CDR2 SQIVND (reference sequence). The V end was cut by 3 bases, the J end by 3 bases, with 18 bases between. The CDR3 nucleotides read TGTGCCAGTAGTATGTCCCACGGGGTTAGATTCTACAATGAGCAGTTCTTC. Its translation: CASSMSHGVRFYNEQFF. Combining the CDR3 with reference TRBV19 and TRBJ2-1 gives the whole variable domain DGGITQSPKYLFRKEGQNVTLSCEQNLNHDAMYWYRQDPGQGLRLIYYSQIVNDFQKGDIAEGYSVSREKKESFPLTVTSAQKNPTAFYLCASSMSHGVRFYNEQFFGPGTRLTVL.

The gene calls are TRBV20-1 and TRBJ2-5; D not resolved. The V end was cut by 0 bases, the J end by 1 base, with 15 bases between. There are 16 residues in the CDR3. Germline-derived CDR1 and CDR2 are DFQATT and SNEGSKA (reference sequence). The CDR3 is CSARDTFLDFQETQYF. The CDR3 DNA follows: TGCAGTGCTAGAGATACGTTTCTAGATTTCCAAGAGACCCAGTACTTC.

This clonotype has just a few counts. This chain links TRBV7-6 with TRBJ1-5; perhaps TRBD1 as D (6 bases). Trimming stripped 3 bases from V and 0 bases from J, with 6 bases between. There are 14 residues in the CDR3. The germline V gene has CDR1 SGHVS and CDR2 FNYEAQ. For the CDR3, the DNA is TGTGCCAGCAGCTTGGACAGTAGCAATCAGCCCCAGCATTTT. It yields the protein CASSLDSSNQPQHF.

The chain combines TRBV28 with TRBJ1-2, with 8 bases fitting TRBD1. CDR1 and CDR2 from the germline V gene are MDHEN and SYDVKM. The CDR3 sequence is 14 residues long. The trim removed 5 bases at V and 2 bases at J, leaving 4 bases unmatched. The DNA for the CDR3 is TGTGCCAGCAGTCCGGACAGGGCGAACTATGGCTACACCTTC. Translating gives CASSPDRANYGYTF.

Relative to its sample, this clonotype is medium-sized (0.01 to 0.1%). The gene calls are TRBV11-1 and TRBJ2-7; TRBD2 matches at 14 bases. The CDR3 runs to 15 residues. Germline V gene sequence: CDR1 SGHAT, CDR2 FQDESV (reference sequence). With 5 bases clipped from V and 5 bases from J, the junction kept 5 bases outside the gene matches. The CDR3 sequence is CASSLGLAGVDEQYF. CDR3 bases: TGTGCCAGCAGCCTGGGACTAGCGGGAGTTGACGAGCAGTACTTC.

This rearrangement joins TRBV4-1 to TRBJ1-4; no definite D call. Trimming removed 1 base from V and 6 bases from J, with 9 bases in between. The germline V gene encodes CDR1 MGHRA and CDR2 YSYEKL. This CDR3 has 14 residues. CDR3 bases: TGCGCCAGCAGCCAAGGGATGCAGGATGAAAAACTGTTTTTT. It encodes CASSQGMQDEKLFF.

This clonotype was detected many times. DNA of the CDR3: TGCGCCAGCAGGGGGACGGGGAACACCGGGGAGCTGTTTTTT. Protein sequence: CASRGTGNTGELFF. This chain connects TRBV4-1 to TRBJ2-2; D is possibly TRBD1 or TRBD2 (5 bases each). CDR1 MGHRA and CDR2 YSYEKL come from the germline V gene. The CDR3 is 14 residues long. Trimming took off 6 bases at V and 1 base at J, with 9 bases between the two ends.

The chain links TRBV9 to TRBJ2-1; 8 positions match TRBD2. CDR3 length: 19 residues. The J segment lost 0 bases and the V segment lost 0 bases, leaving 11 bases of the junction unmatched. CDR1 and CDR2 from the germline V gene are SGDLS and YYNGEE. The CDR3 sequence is CASSVGGNVAGSSYNEQFF. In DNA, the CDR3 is TGTGCCAGCAGCGTAGGCGGGAACGTAGCGGGGAGCTCCTACAATGAGCAGTTCTTC.

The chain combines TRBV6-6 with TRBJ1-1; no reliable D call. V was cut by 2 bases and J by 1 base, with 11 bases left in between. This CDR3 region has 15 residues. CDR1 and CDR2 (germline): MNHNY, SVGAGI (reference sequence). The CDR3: CASSYPLDQNTEAFF. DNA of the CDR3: TGTGCCAGCAGTTACCCTCTTGACCAGAACACTGAAGCTTTCTTT.

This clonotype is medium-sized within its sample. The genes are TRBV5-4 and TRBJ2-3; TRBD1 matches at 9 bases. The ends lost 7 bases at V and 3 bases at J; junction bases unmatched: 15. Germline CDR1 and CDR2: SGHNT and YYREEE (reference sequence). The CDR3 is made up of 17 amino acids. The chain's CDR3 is CASARGQGESWTDTQYF. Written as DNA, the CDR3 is TGTGCCAGCGCCAGGGGACAGGGTGAAAGTTGGACAGATACGCAGTATTTT.

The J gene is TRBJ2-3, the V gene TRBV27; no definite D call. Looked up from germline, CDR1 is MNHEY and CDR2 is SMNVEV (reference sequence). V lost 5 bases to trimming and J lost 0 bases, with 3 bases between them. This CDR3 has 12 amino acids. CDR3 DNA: TGTGCCAGCAGTCGGAGCACAGATACGCAGTATTTT. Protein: CASSRSTDTQYF.

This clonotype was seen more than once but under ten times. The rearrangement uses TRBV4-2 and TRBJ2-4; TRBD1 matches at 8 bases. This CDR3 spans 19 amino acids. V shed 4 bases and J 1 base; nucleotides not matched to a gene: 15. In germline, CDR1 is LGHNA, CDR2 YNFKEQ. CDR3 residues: CASSRPGTGALGAKNIQYF. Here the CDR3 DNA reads TGTGCCAGCAGCCGACCCGGGACAGGAGCCTTAGGGGCCAAAAACATTCAGTACTTC.

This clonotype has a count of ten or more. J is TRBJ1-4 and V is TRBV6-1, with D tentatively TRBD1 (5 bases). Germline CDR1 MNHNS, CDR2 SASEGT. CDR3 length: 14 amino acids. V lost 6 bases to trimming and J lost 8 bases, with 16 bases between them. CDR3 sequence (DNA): TGTGCCAGCAGCGAACAGGATTTTTCGGAAAAACTGTTTTTT. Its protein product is CASSEQDFSEKLFF.

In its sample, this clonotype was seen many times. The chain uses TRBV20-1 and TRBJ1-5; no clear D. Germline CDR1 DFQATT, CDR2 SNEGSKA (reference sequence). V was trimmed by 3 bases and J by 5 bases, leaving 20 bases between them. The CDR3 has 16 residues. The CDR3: CSARSSPGWLDQPQHF. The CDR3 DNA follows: TGCAGTGCTAGGTCCTCACCGGGCTGGTTAGATCAGCCCCAGCATTTT.